These 9 T cell receptor beta chains were all obtained from the same sample, sequenced in a study of blood T cell repertoires in COVID-19. Produced via immunoSEQ multiplex PCR; TCRdb's table is partial and in-frame only. This sample yields 200,000 to 250,000 clones, of which around nine tenths are seen a single time; around 1.5% belongs to the top ten. The specimen sequenced was peripheral blood. The receptors were sampled from a young man with active or convalescent COVID-19.

The chain employs TRBV19 and TRBJ1-6; TRBD1 might be the D (5 bases). The V end lost 7 bases, the J end lost 1 base, and 11 bases lay between the germline ends. The CDR3 spans 15 residues. Germline lookup yields CDR1 LNHDA and CDR2 SQIVND (reference sequence). DNA for the CDR3: TGTGCCAGTACAGGGTCACGATCCTATAATTCACCCCTCCACTTT. Protein product: CASTGSRSYNSPLHF.

V is TRBV2 and J is TRBJ1-6; 9 bases agree with TRBD1. The germline CDR1 and CDR2 sequences are SNHLY and FYNNEI. V trimming: 5 bases; J trimming: 9 bases; junction bases outside the gene matches: 5. This CDR3 contains 14 residues. The CDR3 DNA follows: TGTGCCAGCAGTACCGGGACAGGGAGTTCACCCCTCCACTTT. The encoded protein is CASSTGTGSSPLHF.

The rearrangement uses TRBV5-5 and TRBJ2-3; D is undetermined. Germline CDR1 SGHKS, CDR2 YYEKEE (reference sequence). The CDR3 extends over 13 amino acids. V lost 2 bases and J 6 bases, leaving 10 bases between the germline ends. CDR3 bases: TGTGCCAGCAGCTTTTCCTCGCGGGATACGCAGTATTTT. Its translation: CASSFSSRDTQYF.

J is TRBJ1-2 and V is TRBV12-3 or TRBV12-4; D not resolved. V lost 2 bases and J lost 5, with 9 bases in between. This CDR3 has 13 amino acids. Written as DNA, the CDR3 is TGTGCCAGCAGTTTAACGGGAAGTTATGGCTACACCTTC. It is translated as CASSLTGSYGYTF.

The CDR3 DNA follows: TGTGCCAGCAGTCCAAGGACACCTCGCCGCGAGCAGTACTTC. Protein sequence: CASSPRTPRREQYF. The J gene is TRBJ2-7, the V gene TRBV27, with D perhaps matching TRBD1 (5 bases). There are 14 residues in the CDR3. Trimming left V 5 bases short and J 6 bases short, with 17 bases between. Germline CDR1 is MNHEY and CDR2 is SMNVEV (reference sequence).

This clone has a single count. The chain has TRBV3-1 (or the pseudogene TRBV3-2) and TRBJ2-1; the D gene is possibly TRBD1 (5 bases). Germline V gene sequence: CDR1 LGHDT, CDR2 YNNKEL (reference sequence). The V end lost 3 bases, the J end lost 8 bases, and 14 bases lay between the germline ends. The CDR3 loop spans 14 amino acids. As DNA, the CDR3 is TGTGCCAGCAGCCAGCGGACGCAAGGGGATGAGCAGTTCTTC. Protein sequence: CASSQRTQGDEQFF.

The rearrangement links TRBV7-2 to TRBJ2-1; 10 bases agree with TRBD2. The germline V gene encodes CDR1 SGHTA and CDR2 FQGNSA. This CDR3 region has 15 residues. V was pared by 4 bases and J by 10 bases, with 10 bases of the junction left unmatched. CDR3 DNA sequence: TGTGCCAGCAGCTCCATATCTAGCGGGAGAAGAGAGCAGTTCTTC. Protein sequence: CASSSISSGRREQFF.

This clone has a single count. The chain is built from TRBV19 and TRBJ1-2; D unclear. Trimming cost V 5 bases and J 4 bases, with 11 bases left between them. This CDR3 spans 13 amino acids. Germline CDR1 LNHDA, CDR2 SQIVND (reference sequence). This CDR3 is CASSPPSSYGYTF. CDR3 DNA: TGTGCCAGTAGTCCCCCTTCCTCCTATGGCTACACCTTC.

This clone was picked up a small number of times. This chain uses TRBV19 with TRBJ1-1, with 10 positions matching TRBD1. The germline V gene has CDR1 LNHDA and CDR2 SQIVND (reference sequence). The CDR3 runs to 15 residues. The trim removed 7 bases at V and 5 bases at J, leaving 10 bases unmatched. For the CDR3, the DNA is TGTGCCAGTACCTCGACAGGGGGCGCGGGGACTGAAGCTTTCTTT. It is translated as CASTSTGGAGTEAFF.